One and the same sample provided the 32 T cell receptor beta chains below, sequenced in a study of T cells in Graves' hyperthyroidism and ophthalmopathy (dated by TCRdb to between 2018 and 2020). Receptors were amplified or captured by multiplex PCR. Reads for this sample came from an Illumina HiSeq 2000. Amplification of TCR beta CDR3 regions was carried out from RNA transcripts. A first-round RT-PCR of the TCR CDR3 used the HTBI primer set with the Qiagen OneStep RT-PCR kit. Using fastp at Q25 and MiXCR, TCRdb reprocessed the public reads and kept productive beta chains. Every CDR3 protein is listed once, alongside the most common genes and DNA of its rows. In this sample the table shows 300,000 to 450,000 distinct CDR3 sequences, approximately 25% of which occur a single time. About 73% of the sample belongs to the ten largest clones. The sequenced sample consisted of blood. The source of these receptors is a man aged 45-65 years with Graves' hyperthyroidism.

This clonotype has only a few counts. The V gene is TRBV6-6, the J gene TRBJ1-5; D gene ambiguous. The V and J ends lost 2 bases and 1 base respectively, with 9 bases between them. CDR3 length equals 15 residues. Germline loops: CDR1 MNHNY, CDR2 SVGAGI (reference sequence). This chain's CDR3 is CASSYVRQSNQPQHF. CDR3 nucleotide sequence: TGTGCCAGCAGTTACGTTCGGCAGAGCAATCAGCCCCAGCATTTT.

The CDR3: CSASGGAASGEQFF. CDR3 nucleotides: TGCAGTGCTAGCGGGGGGGCGGCTAGCGGTGAGCAGTTCTTC. The V and J genes are TRBV20-1 and TRBJ2-1; 8 bases fit TRBD2. Germline V gene lookup returns CDR1 DFQATT and CDR2 SNEGSKA (reference sequence). V shed 3 bases, J shed 9 bases, and the junction held 10 bases outside the gene matches. This CDR3 spans 14 amino acids.

The rearrangement joins TRBV5-5 to TRBJ2-5; TRBD2 aligns across 12 bases. The CDR3 spans 17 residues. The germline V gene has CDR1 SGHKS and CDR2 YYEKEE (reference sequence). V gave up 0 bases and J gave up 5 bases; unmatched junction bases: 8. The CDR3 nucleotides are TGTGCCAGCAGCTTGGTGGCTAGCGGGAGGGCCACGGAGACCCAGTACTTC. The encoded protein is CASSLVASGRATETQYF.

Many counts were recorded for this clonotype. The CDR3 nucleotides read TGTGCCAGCAGTTCCGGGACAGTCCCGGGGACCCAGTACTTC. Its translation is CASSSGTVPGTQYF. The chain combines TRBV2 with TRBJ2-5, with TRBD1 matching over 7 bases. V lost 5 bases to trimming and J lost 7 bases; unmatched junction nucleotides: 10. Germline CDR1 and CDR2: SNHLY and FYNNEI. The CDR3 is 14 amino acids.

Details on this clonotype: A read error is possible here, since a much larger clone lies one base away. The J gene is TRBJ2-7, the V gene TRBV11-2, with 11 nucleotides matching TRBD2. CDR3 length equals 17 residues. V trimming: 5 bases; J trimming: 4 bases; junction bases outside the gene matches: 13. CDR1 and CDR2 from the germline V gene are SGHAT and FQNNGV. The CDR3 region has the DNA TGTGCCAGCAGCAGGGGGGCAGGGACTAGCGGATTATACGAGCAGTACTTC. Residues: CASSRGAGTSGLYEQYF. The full variable domain, in which reference TRBV11-2 and TRBJ2-7 provide the parts outside the CDR3, is EAGVAQSPRYKIIEKRQSVAFWCNPISGHATLYWYQQILGQGPKLLIQFQNNGVVDDSQLPKDRFSAERLKGVDSTLKIQPAKLEDSAVYLCASSRGAGTSGLYEQYFGPGTRLTVT.

The chain recombines TRBV10-3 with TRBJ2-5; 7 bases match TRBD1. The germline CDR1 and CDR2 sequences are ENHRY and SYGVKD. The CDR3 loop spans 14 amino acids. Trimming at V came to 4 bases and at J to 2 bases, leaving 4 bases not matched to a gene. CDR3 DNA: TGTGCCATCAGTGGGCCAGGGGGACAAGAGACCCAGTACTTC. Amino acid sequence: CAISGPGGQETQYF.

The J gene is TRBJ2-1, the V gene TRBV7-9; the match to TRBD2 covers 10 bases. Germline V CDR1 and CDR2: SEHNR, FQNEAQ (reference sequence). This CDR3 comprises 16 residues. With 1 base clipped from V and 5 bases from J, the junction kept 5 bases outside the gene matches. This chain's CDR3 is CASSLVLTSGHNEQFF. The CDR3 DNA is TGTGCCAGCAGCTTAGTTTTGACTAGCGGGCACAATGAGCAGTTCTTC.

V and J are TRBV12-3 or TRBV12-4 and TRBJ2-7; D unresolved. Trimming left V 6 bases short and J 0 bases short, with 6 bases between. This CDR3 spans 12 amino acids. In DNA, the CDR3 is TGTGCCAGCAGGGGTATCTCCTACGAGCAGTACTTC. Its protein product is CASRGISYEQYF.

The gene calls are TRBV2 and TRBJ1-6; no definite D call. Germline CDR1 is SNHLY and CDR2 is FYNNEI. The CDR3 is 16 amino acids. Deletions cut 7 bases from V and 0 bases from J, with 13 bases between. The CDR3: CASILDRNSYNSPLHF. CDR3 nucleotides: TGTGCCAGCATTCTGGACCGAAACTCCTATAATTCACCCCTCCACTTT.

The CDR3 sequence: CSAGGLGGETQYF. The CDR3 nucleotides are TGCAGTGCTGGTGGACTAGGAGGAGAGACCCAGTACTTC. The chain employs TRBV20-1 and TRBJ2-5, with 7 bases fitting TRBD2. With V trimmed by 5 bases and J by 4 bases, 7 bases remained unmatched. Germline-derived CDR1 and CDR2 are DFQATT and SNEGSKA (reference sequence). CDR3 length: 13 residues.

This clonotype was observed many times. The rearrangement joins TRBV7-8 to TRBJ2-7; 7 positions agree with TRBD1. The J segment lost 3 bases and the V segment lost 5 bases, leaving 4 bases of the junction unmatched. This CDR3 is built from 13 residues. Germline V gives CDR1 SGHVS, CDR2 FQNEAQ. CDR3 DNA sequence: TGTGCCAGCAGCACGGGACAGTTCTACGAGCAGTACTTC. Protein: CASSTGQFYEQYF. The variable domain in full, with the rest retrieved from reference TRBV7-8 and TRBJ2-7, is GAGVSQSPRYKVAKRGQDVALRCDPISGHVSLFWYQQALGQGPEFLTYFQNEAQLDKSGLPSDRFFAERPEGSVSTLKIQRTQQEDSAVYLCASSTGQFYEQYFGPGTRLTVT.

The chain recombines TRBV6-1 with TRBJ2-7; a possible D gene is TRBD1 (6 bases). The V end was cut by 6 bases, the J end by 3 bases, with 18 bases between. CDR1 is MNHNS and CDR2 is SASEGT in the germline V gene. The CDR3 totals 15 residues. Here the CDR3 DNA reads TGTGCCAGCAGCGGCATGACAGGTATCTTCTACGAGCAGTACTTC. Residues: CASSGMTGIFYEQYF.

CDR3 sequence reads: CASVRVRVGGTNTGELFF. In DNA form, the CDR3 reads TGTGCCAGCGTTCGCGTACGGGTGGGCGGGACGAACACCGGGGAGCTGTTTTTT. The chain couples TRBV11-2 to TRBJ2-2; D is perhaps TRBD2 (6 bases). The V and J ends lost 8 bases and 0 bases respectively, with 22 bases between them. Per germline, CDR1 SGHAT and CDR2 FQNNGV. The CDR3 length is 18 residues.

In its sample, this clonotype was seen many times. CDR3 protein: CASSQDESSGRETQYF. CDR3 nucleotides: TGTGCCAGCAGCCAAGATGAAAGCTCCGGGAGGGAGACCCAGTACTTC. The V call is TRBV3-1, the J call TRBJ2-5; TRBD2 matches 7 bases. The J segment lost 5 bases and the V segment lost 0 bases, leaving 9 bases of the junction unmatched. The CDR3 consists of 16 residues. Germline CDR1 and CDR2: LGHDT and YNNKEL (reference sequence).

The chain couples TRBV4-1 to TRBJ2-7; 10 bases line up with TRBD1. Germline V gene sequence: CDR1 MGHRA, CDR2 YSYEKL. V shed 4 bases and J 2 bases; nucleotides not matched to a gene: 5. This CDR3 is 15 amino acids long. The CDR3 coding sequence is TGCGCCAGCAGCCTAGGGACAGGGGTTACCTACGAGCAGTACTTC. It is translated as CASSLGTGVTYEQYF.

On this clonotype: A read error is possible here, since a much larger clone lies one base away. J is TRBJ2-1 and V is TRBV28, with TRBD1 matching 7 bases. Germline assignment: CDR1 MDHEN and CDR2 SYDVKM. This CDR3 region has 13 residues. J gave up 4 bases and V 8 bases, and 5 bases lay outside the gene matches. CDR3 coding DNA: TGTGCCAGCGGACAGGACACATACAATGAGCAGTTCTTC. Its translation is CASGQDTYNEQFF.

The CDR3 loop is CASSEWAHGSTDTQYF. In DNA form, the CDR3 reads TGTGCCAGCAGTGAATGGGCCCACGGAAGCACAGATACGCAGTATTTT. The chain carries TRBV6-1 and TRBJ2-3, with no clear D. The germline V and J ends were trimmed by 2 bases and 0 bases, with 12 bases remaining between them. From germline, CDR1 is MNHNS and CDR2 SASEGT. The CDR3 is 16 amino acids.

This clonotype was detected only a few times. The CDR3 reads CASSASGNGYNEQFF. CDR3 sequence (DNA): TGTGCCAGCAGTGCTAGCGGGAACGGGTACAATGAGCAGTTCTTC. V gene TRBV9 combines with J gene TRBJ2-1, with 9 bases fitting TRBD2. Germline-derived CDR1 and CDR2 are SGDLS and YYNGEE. V shed 5 bases, J shed 4 bases, and the junction held 7 bases outside the gene matches. This CDR3 has 15 residues.

Concerning this clonotype: Just one base apart from a much larger clone, this may be a read error. The chain combines TRBV28 with TRBJ1-5, with D unresolved. This CDR3 comprises 14 residues. CDR1 and CDR2 from the germline V gene are MDHEN and SYDVKM. The CDR3 reads CAISFPDKYQPQHF. The CDR3 DNA follows: TGTGCCATCAGTTTTCCCGACAAATATCAGCCCCAGCATTTT. The full variable domain, rest sourced from reference TRBV28 and TRBJ1-5, is DVKVTQSSRYLVKRTGEKVFLECVQDMDHENMFWYRQDPGLGLRLIYFSYDVKMKEKGDIPEGYSVSREKKERFSLILESASTNQTSMYLCAISFPDKYQPQHFGDGTRLSIL.

This clonotype showed up many times. The genes are TRBV6-1 and TRBJ1-1, with 10 bases matching TRBD1. The germline gives CDR1 MNHNS, CDR2 SASEGT. The CDR3 has 16 amino acids. The ends lost 6 bases at V and 7 bases at J; junction bases unmatched: 14. The CDR3 here is CASRISGTGVENEAFF. In DNA form, the CDR3 reads TGTGCCAGCAGGATCTCCGGGACAGGGGTCGAGAATGAAGCTTTCTTT.

This chain links TRBV27 with TRBJ1-1, with D uncertain. With 5 bases removed from V and 1 base from J, the gap between germline ends came to 11 bases. Germline loops: CDR1 MNHEY, CDR2 SMNVEV (reference sequence). This CDR3 contains 14 residues. This CDR3 is CASSEIETNTEAFF. DNA of the CDR3: TGTGCCAGCAGTGAAATCGAGACGAACACTGAAGCTTTCTTT.

A word on this clonotype: An end of the junction does not agree with germline; a read error may underlie this. This chain connects TRBV7-3 to TRBJ2-5, with D unresolved. The CDR3 loop spans 11 amino acids. Germline V gene sequence: CDR1 SGHTA, CDR2 FQGTGA. The CDR3 DNA is TGTGCCAGCAGCGAAGGGCGACTCCTGCACTTC. It translates to CASSEGRLLHF.

About this clonotype itself: A much larger clone differs from this one at a single base, so this may be a read error. The chain links TRBV10-1 to TRBJ2-7; 7 bases map to TRBD1. V gave up 5 bases and J gave up 7 bases; unmatched junction bases: 5. CDR1 and CDR2 from the germline V gene are WNHNN and SYGVQD (reference sequence). The CDR3 runs to 12 residues. The CDR3 protein is CASSKGGNEQYF. Written as DNA, the CDR3 is TGCGCCAGCAGTAAAGGGGGCAATGAGCAGTACTTC.

This clonotype was found many times. The rearrangement uses TRBV12-3 or TRBV12-4 and TRBJ2-3, with 7 nucleotides matching TRBD1. Trimming removed 7 bases from V and 6 bases from J; junction bases left unmatched: 10. The CDR3 has 14 residues. The CDR3 loop is CASNAPGQPDTQYF. The CDR3, as DNA: TGTGCCAGCAACGCCCCGGGACAGCCCGATACGCAGTATTTT.

This clonotype occurred a few times. The gene calls are TRBV4-1 and TRBJ2-7; D is possibly TRBD1 (6 bases). The CDR3 has 14 amino acids. Germline V gene lookup returns CDR1 MGHRA and CDR2 YSYEKL. V was cut by 2 bases and J by 5 bases, with 13 bases left in between. In nucleotides, the CDR3 is TGCGCCAGCAGCCAACCCGGGACATCACACGAGCAGTACTTC. Residues: CASSQPGTSHEQYF.

This clonotype was detected many times. This chain links TRBV12-3 or TRBV12-4 with TRBJ2-5; 10 nucleotides align to TRBD2. J lost 7 bases, V lost 4 bases, and 6 bases had no gene match. The CDR3 totals 14 residues. The CDR3 bases are TGTGCCAGCAGTTCTAGCGGGAGATTTGGGACCCAGTACTTC. Protein: CASSSSGRFGTQYF.

This clonotype was counted many times. The J gene is TRBJ2-1, the V gene TRBV12-3 or TRBV12-4; D may be TRBD2 (6 bases). This CDR3 is 13 amino acids long. V lost 8 bases and J lost 7, with 15 bases in between. The CDR3 sequence is CASQLALGNEQFF. CDR3 DNA: TGTGCCAGCCAGCTAGCGTTGGGTAATGAGCAGTTCTTC.

This clonotype was counted only a few times. This chain links TRBV6-2 or TRBV6-3 with TRBJ1-1; D uncertain. There are 12 residues in the CDR3. Trimming left V 6 bases short and J 10 bases short, with 15 bases between. CDR1 MNHEY and CDR2 SVGEGT come from the germline V gene. The CDR3 here is CASSLLDGSAFF. The CDR3 nucleotides read TGTGCCAGCAGCCTCCTGGACGGTTCAGCTTTCTTT.

This clonotype showed up just a few times. This rearrangement joins TRBV2 to TRBJ1-6, with D maybe TRBD1 (6 bases). Per germline, CDR1 SNHLY and CDR2 FYNNEI. This CDR3 comprises 13 residues. V lost 8 bases to trimming and J lost 7 bases, with 12 bases between them. CDR3 sequence (DNA): TGTGCCAGCGGGAACGACAGGAATTCACCCCTCCACTTT. Protein product: CASGNDRNSPLHF.

This chain links TRBV7-2 with TRBJ1-1, with 9 positions matching TRBD1. CDR1 is SGHTA, CDR2 FQGNSA, per germline. This CDR3 comprises 15 residues. V dropped 6 bases and J dropped 0; count of bases not matched to a gene: 5. CDR3 amino acids: CASRRDRAVNTEAFF. The DNA of the CDR3 is TGTGCCAGCAGGCGGGACAGGGCGGTGAACACTGAAGCTTTCTTT. Combining the CDR3 with reference TRBV7-2 and TRBJ1-1 gives the whole variable domain GAGVSQSPSNKVTEKGKDVELRCDPISGHTALYWYRQSLGQGLEFLIYFQGNSAPDKSGLPSDRFSAERTGGSVSTLTIQRTQQEDSAVYLCASRRDRAVNTEAFFGQGTRLTVV.

The rearrangement links TRBV9 to TRBJ1-2; 7 nucleotides agree with TRBD1. The CDR3 runs to 16 residues. The germline gives CDR1 SGDLS, CDR2 YYNGEE. J lost 4 bases, V lost 7 bases, and 16 bases had no gene match. This chain's CDR3 is CASLGSGTVRLYGYTF. The DNA for the CDR3 is TGTGCCAGCCTGGGGTCCGGGACAGTAAGGCTCTATGGCTACACCTTC. Full variable domain (missing parts from reference TRBV9 and TRBJ1-2): DSGVTQTPKHLITATGQRVTLRCSPRSGDLSVYWYQQSLDQGLQFLIQYYNGEERAKGNILERFSAQQFPDLHSELNLSSLELGDSALYFCASLGSGTVRLYGYTFGSGTRLTVV.

The genes are TRBV6-1 and TRBJ1-4; D call uncertain. V was pared by 2 bases and J by 8 bases, with 9 bases between. This CDR3 region has 13 residues. Germline CDR1 reads MNHNS; CDR2 reads SASEGT. The CDR3 DNA reads as TGTGCCAGCAGTGAACGCCGGGCGGAAAAACTGTTTTTT. Translated, it gives CASSERRAEKLFF.